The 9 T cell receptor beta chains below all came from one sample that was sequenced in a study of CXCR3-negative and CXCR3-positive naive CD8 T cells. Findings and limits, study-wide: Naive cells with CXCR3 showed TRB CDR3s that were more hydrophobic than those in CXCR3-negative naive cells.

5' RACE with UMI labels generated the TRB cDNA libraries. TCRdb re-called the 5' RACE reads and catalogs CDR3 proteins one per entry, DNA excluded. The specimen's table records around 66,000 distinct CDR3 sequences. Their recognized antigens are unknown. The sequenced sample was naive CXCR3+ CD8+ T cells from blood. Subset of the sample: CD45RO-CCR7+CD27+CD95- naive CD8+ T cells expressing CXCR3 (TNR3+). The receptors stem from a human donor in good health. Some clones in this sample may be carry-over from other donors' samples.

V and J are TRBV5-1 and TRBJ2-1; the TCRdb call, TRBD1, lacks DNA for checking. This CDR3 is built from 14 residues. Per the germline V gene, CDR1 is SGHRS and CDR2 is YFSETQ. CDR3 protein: CASSIRGESNEQFF.

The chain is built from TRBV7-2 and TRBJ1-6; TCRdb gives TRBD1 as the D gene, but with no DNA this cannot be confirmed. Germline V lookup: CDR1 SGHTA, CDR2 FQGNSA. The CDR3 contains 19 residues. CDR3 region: CASSLGLRRFGQSSSPLHF.

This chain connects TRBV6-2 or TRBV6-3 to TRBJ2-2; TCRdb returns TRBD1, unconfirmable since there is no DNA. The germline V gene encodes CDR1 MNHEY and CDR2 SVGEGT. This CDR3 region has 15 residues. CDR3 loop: CASSHRDTTAGELFF.

CDR3 sequence reads: CATSRDRFSTTNEKLFF. The gene calls are TRBV15 and TRBJ1-4. CDR1 is LNHNV, CDR2 YYDKDF, per germline (reference sequence). CDR3 length: 17 amino acids. Full variable domain (outside the CDR3, taken from reference TRBV15 and TRBJ1-4): DAMVIQNPRYQVTQFGKPVTLSCSQTLNHNVMYWYQQKSSQAPKLLFHYYDKDFNNEADTPDNFQSRRPNTSFCFLDIRSPGLGDTAMYLCATSRDRFSTTNEKLFFGSGTQLSVL.

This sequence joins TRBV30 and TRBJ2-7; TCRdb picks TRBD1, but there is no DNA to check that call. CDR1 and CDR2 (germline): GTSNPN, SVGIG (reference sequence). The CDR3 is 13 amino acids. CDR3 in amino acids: CAWSIGTDYEQYF. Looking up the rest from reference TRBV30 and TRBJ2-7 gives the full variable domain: SQTIHQWPATLVQPVGSPLSLECTVEGTSNPNLYWYRQAAGRGLQLLFYSVGIGQISSEVPQNLSASRPQDRQFILSSKKLLLSDSGFYLCAWSIGTDYEQYFGPGTRLTVT.

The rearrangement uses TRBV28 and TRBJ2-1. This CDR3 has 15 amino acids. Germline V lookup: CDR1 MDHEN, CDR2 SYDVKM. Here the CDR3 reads CASRIAGSSYNEQFF.

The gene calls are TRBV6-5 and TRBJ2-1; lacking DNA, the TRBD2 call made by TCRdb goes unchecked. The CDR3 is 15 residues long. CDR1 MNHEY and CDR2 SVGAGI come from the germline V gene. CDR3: CASSLAFGVINEQFF.

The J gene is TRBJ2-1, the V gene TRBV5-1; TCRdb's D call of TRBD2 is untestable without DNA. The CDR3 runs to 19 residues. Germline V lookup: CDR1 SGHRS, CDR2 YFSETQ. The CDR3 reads CASSLEGTSGGVPYNEQFF. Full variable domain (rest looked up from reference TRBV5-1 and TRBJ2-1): KAGVTQTPRYLIKTRGQQVTLSCSPISGHRSVSWYQQTPGQGLQFLFEYFSETQRNKGNFPGRFSGRQFSNSRSEMNVSTLELGDSALYLCASSLEGTSGGVPYNEQFFGPGTRLTVL.

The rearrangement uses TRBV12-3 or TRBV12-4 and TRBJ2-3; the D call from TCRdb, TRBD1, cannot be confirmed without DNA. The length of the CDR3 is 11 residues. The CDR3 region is CASSWGKTQYF.